The clone carrying this T cell receptor (beta chain) has a handful of counts. The antigen remains undetermined. The Oncomine TCR Beta short-read assay was applied to DNA of cultured CD4+ T cells. TCRdb re-called the PCR reads with MiXCR, one entry per CDR3 protein. The sample records about 13,000 distinct CDR3 sequences, about 30% being singletons. These data are taken from a study of vaccination and CD4 T cells after COVID-19. Study-wide results and limits: Among reactive clones from convalescent patients, a median about 83% appeared only post-vaccination.

Specified treatment: roughly ten-day PBMC culture with coronavirus spike peptide pools or control peptides (ViraFEST assay). Looked up from germline, CDR1 is LNHDA and CDR2 is SQIVND (reference sequence). The CDR3 loop spans 15 amino acids. V shed 4 bases and J 8 bases; nucleotides not matched to a gene: 12. This chain joins TRBV19 and TRBJ1-2; 8 bases agree with TRBD1. This clonotype was sampled from a human donor who had recovered from COVID-19. Source: CD4+ T cells from blood, cultured in vitro, taken after SARS-CoV-2 vaccination. DNA of the CDR3: TGTGCCAGTAGTAGCCAGAAGACAGGGGCGGGAGGCTACACCTTC. It codes for CASSSQKTGAGGYTF.